This TCR beta chain came from a study of shared T cell receptors in the human thymus. CDR1 and CDR2 (germline): MGHRA, YSYEKL. The CDR3 contains 15 residues. With 3 bases clipped from V and 7 bases from J, the junction kept 8 bases outside the gene matches. Some clones are missing from TCRdb's copy, which holds only in-frame ones; the method was immunoSEQ multiplex PCR. The table shows about 610,000 clones, with roughly 90% occurring only once. This clone has more than one count but fewer than ten. The same sample was also studied in work on human thymus T cells. As reported in that work: Corrective cardiac surgery supplied the resected thymus tissue. Highly overlapping thymic repertoires in unrelated individuals were reported by related research.

This chain joins TRBV4-1 and TRBJ1-4; the match to TRBD1 covers 7 bases. This TCR was sampled from a boy younger than two with a congenital heart defect. The sample comprised thymocytes. CDR3 DNA: TGCGCCAGCAGCCACCCACAGGGGATGGGTGAAAAACTGTTTTTT. It codes for CASSHPQGMGEKLFF.